The text below deals with one TCR beta chain. The immunoSEQ assay was v3. Libraries were prepared by immunoSEQ multiplex PCR; TCRdb keeps only in-frame clonotypes and omits some of them. The sample holds roughly 7,000 clones, roughly two thirds seen once. This record belongs to a study of TIL therapy for anti-PD-1-resistant metastatic lung cancer. Regarding time point: pre-treatment sample, taken before nivolumab and TIL therapy. Most excised metastases sampled were pleural nodules or supraclavicular lymph nodes. The CDR3 totals 16 residues. Trimming removed 2 bases from V and 0 bases from J, with 11 bases in between. Germline V gene data show CDR1 as SGHNT and CDR2 as YYREEE (reference sequence).

The source was tumor tissue, collected at baseline. The chain joins TRBV5-4 to TRBJ2-2; tentatively, D is TRBD1 (6 bases). This clonotype was sampled from a person aged 25 to 80 with non-small cell lung cancer. As DNA, the CDR3 is TGTGCCAGCAGCTTACCCACAGGGACGAACACCGGGGAGCTGTTTTTT. It codes for CASSLPTGTNTGELFF.